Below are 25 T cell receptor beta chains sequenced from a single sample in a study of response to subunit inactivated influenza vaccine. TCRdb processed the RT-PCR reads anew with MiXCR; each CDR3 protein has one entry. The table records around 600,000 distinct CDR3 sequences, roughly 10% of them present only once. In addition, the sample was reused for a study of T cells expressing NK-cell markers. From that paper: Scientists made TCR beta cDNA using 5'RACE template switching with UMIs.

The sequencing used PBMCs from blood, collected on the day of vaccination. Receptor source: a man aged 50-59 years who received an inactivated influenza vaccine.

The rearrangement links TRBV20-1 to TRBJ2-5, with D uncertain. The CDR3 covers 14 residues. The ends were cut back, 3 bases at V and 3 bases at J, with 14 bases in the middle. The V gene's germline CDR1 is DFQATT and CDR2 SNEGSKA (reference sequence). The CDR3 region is CSASRTWGEETQYF. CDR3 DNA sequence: TGCAGTGCTAGCCGGACGTGGGGTGAAGAGACCCAGTACTTC.

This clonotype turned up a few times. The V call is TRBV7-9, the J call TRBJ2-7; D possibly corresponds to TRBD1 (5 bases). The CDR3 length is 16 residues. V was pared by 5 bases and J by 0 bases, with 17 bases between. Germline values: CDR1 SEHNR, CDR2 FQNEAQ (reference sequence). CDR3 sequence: CASSRKGRVRSYEQYF. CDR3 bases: TGTGCCAGCAGCCGCAAGGGGCGTGTTCGCTCCTACGAGCAGTACTTC.

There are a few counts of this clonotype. The CDR3 DNA sequence: TGTGCCAGCAGTGAATCGCCCGGGACTAGCGTCCTTAATGAGCAGTTCTTC. Translated, it gives CASSESPGTSVLNEQFF. This rearrangement joins TRBV2 to TRBJ2-1; 10 positions match TRBD2. Germline V lookup: CDR1 SNHLY, CDR2 FYNNEI. This CDR3 is built from 17 residues. Trimming cost V 2 bases and J 7 bases; bases outside gene matches: 11.

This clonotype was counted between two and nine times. The CDR3 DNA is TGTGCTGGGCAAGACAGAATCCGCACAGATACGCAGTATTTT. Its protein product is CAGQDRIRTDTQYF. This chain links TRBV30 with TRBJ2-3; D possibly corresponds to TRBD1 (5 bases). Germline V CDR1 and CDR2: GTSNPN, SVGIG (reference sequence). This CDR3 comprises 14 residues.

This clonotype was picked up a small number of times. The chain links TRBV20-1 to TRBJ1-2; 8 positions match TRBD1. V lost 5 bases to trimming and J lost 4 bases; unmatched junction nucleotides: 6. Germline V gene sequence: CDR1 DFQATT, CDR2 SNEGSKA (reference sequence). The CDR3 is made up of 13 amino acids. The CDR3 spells CSAGGQGSYGYTF. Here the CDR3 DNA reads TGCAGTGCTGGAGGACAGGGAAGCTATGGCTACACCTTC.

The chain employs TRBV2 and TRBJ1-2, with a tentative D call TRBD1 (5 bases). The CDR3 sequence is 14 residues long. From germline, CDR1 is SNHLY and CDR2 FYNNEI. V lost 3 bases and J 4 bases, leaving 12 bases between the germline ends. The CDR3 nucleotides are TGTGCCAGCAGTGAGGGGATTCAGGGCTATGGCTACACCTTC. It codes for CASSEGIQGYGYTF.

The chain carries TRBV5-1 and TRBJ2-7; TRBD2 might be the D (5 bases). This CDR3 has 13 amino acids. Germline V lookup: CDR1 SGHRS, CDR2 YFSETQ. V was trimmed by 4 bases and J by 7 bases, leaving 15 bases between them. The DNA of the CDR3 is TGCGCCAGCAGCCAGCTAGCCACTTTAGAGCAGTACTTC. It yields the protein CASSQLATLEQYF.

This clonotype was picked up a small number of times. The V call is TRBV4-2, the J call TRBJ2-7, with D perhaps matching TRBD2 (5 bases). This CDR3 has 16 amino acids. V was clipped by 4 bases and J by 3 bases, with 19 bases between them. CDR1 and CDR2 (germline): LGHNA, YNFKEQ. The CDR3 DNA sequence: TGTGCCAGCAGCCCCCACCCCCGCGGGCGAGGCTACGAGCAGTACTTC. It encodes CASSPHPRGRGYEQYF.

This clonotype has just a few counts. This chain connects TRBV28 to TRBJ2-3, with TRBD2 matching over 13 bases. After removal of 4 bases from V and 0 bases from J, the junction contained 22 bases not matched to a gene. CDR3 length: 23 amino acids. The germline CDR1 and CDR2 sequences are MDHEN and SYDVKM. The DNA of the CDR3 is TGTGCCAGCAGTTCTACAGGGGTCTCGACTCGACTAGCGGGGGGCCCTAGCACAGATACGCAGTATTTT. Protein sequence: CASSSTGVSTRLAGGPSTDTQYF.

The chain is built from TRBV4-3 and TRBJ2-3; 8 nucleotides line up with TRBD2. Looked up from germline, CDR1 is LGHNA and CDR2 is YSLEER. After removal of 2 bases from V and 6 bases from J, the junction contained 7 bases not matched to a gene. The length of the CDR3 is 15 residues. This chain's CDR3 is CASSQTGGGADTQYF. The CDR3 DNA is TGCGCCAGCAGCCAAACGGGGGGGGGAGCGGATACGCAGTATTTT.

The CDR3 here is CASSPKSIRTSGRSDEQFF. DNA for the CDR3: TGTGCCAGCAGTCCGAAAAGTATCCGGACTAGCGGGAGGTCCGATGAGCAGTTCTTC. This chain uses TRBV27 with TRBJ2-1; TRBD2 matches at 14 bases. V gave up 5 bases and J gave up 8 bases; unmatched junction bases: 17. Germline lookup yields CDR1 MNHEY and CDR2 SMNVEV (reference sequence). The CDR3 runs 19 residues.

CDR3 DNA: TGTGCCAGCAGCTGGGGGACTAGCGCCGGGGAGCTGTTTTTT. It specifies CASSWGTSAGELFF. V is TRBV7-6 and J is TRBJ2-2; 10 bases agree with TRBD2. The CDR3 runs 14 residues. Looked up from germline, CDR1 is SGHVS and CDR2 is FNYEAQ. After removal of 4 bases from V and 6 bases from J, the junction contained 2 bases not matched to a gene.

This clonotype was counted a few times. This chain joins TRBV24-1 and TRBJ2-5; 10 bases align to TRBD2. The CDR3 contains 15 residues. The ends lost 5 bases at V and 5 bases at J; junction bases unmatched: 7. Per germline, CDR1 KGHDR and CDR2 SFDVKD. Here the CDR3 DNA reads TGTGCCACCAGTGGGAGCGGGAGGGCCAGGGAGACCCAGTACTTC. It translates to CATSGSGRARETQYF.

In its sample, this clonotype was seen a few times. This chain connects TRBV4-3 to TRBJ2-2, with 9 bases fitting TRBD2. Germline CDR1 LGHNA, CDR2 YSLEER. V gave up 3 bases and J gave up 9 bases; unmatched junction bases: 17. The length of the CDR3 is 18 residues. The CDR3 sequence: CASSQSGPAGGPSRELFF. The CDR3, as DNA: TGCGCCAGCAGCCAGTCGGGCCCCGCGGGGGGGCCTAGCCGGGAGCTGTTTTTT.

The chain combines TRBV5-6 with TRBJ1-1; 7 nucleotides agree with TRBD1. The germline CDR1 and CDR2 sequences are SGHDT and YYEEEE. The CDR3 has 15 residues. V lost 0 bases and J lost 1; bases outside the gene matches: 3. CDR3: CASSLGQGGNTEAFF. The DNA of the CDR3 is TGTGCCAGCAGCTTGGGACAGGGAGGGAACACTGAAGCTTTCTTT.

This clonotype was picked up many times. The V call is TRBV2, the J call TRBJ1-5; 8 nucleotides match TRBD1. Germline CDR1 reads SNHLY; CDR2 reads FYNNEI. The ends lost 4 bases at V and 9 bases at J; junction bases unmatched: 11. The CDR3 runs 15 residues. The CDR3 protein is CASSVGGTGIGPQHF. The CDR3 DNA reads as TGTGCCAGCAGTGTGGGGGGGACAGGCATCGGGCCCCAGCATTTT.

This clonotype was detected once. DNA for the CDR3: TGCAGCGTCCGAGACAGGGATGACGGAAACACCATATATTTT. It yields the protein CSVRDRDDGNTIYF. This chain uses TRBV29-1 with TRBJ1-3; 7 positions match TRBD1. This CDR3 comprises 14 residues. The germline V gene encodes CDR1 SQVTM and CDR2 ANQGSEA. V lost 6 bases and J lost 4; bases outside the gene matches: 9.

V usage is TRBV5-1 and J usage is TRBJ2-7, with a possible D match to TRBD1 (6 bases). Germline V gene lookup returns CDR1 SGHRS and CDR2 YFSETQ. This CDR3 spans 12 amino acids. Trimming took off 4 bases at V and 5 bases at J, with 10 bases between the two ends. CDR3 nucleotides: TGCGCCAGCAGCACTACAGGGAACGAGCAGTACTTC. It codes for CASSTTGNEQYF.

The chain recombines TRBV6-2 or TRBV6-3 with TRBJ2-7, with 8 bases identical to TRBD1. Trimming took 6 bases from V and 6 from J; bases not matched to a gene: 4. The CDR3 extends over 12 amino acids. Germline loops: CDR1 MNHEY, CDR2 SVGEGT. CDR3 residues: CASRPTGGEQYF. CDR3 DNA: TGTGCCAGCAGACCTACAGGGGGCGAGCAGTACTTC.

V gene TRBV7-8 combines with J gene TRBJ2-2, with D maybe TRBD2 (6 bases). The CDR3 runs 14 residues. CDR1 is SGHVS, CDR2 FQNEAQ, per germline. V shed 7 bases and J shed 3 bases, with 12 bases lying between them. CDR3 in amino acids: CASTGREHTGELFF. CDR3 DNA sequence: TGTGCCAGCACCGGGCGGGAACACACCGGGGAGCTGTTTTTT.

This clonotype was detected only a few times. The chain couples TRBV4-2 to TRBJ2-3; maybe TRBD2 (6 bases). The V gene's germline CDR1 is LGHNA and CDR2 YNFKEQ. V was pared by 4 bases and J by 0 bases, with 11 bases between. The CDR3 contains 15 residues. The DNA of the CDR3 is TGTGCCAGCAGCCGGGGGGAATCTAGCACAGATACGCAGTATTTT. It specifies CASSRGESSTDTQYF.

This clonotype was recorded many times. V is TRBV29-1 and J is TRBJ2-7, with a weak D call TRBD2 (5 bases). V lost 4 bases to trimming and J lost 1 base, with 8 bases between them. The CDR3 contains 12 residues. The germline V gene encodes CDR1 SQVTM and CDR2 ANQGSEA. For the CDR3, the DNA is TGCAGCGTTGTAGGAGGATCCTACGAGCAGTACTTC. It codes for CSVVGGSYEQYF.

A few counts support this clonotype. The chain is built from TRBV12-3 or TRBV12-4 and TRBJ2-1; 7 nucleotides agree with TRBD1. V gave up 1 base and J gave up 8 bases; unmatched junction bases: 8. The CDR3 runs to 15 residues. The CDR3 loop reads CASSLEGALLDEQFF. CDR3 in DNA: TGTGCCAGCAGTTTAGAGGGGGCCCTATTAGATGAGCAGTTCTTC.

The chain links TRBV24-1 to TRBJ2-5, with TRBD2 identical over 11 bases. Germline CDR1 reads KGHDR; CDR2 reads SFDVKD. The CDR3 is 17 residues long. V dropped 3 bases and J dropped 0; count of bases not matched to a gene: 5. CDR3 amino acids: CATSDISSGRYQETQYF. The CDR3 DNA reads TGTGCCACCAGTGATATATCTAGCGGGAGGTACCAAGAGACCCAGTACTTC.

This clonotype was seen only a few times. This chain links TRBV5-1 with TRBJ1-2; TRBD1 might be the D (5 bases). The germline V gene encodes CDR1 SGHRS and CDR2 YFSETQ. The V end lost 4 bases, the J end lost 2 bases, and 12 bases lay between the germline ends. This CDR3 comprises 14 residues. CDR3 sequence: CASSPRQSNYGYTF. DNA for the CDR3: TGCGCCAGCAGCCCACGACAGTCCAACTATGGCTACACCTTC.